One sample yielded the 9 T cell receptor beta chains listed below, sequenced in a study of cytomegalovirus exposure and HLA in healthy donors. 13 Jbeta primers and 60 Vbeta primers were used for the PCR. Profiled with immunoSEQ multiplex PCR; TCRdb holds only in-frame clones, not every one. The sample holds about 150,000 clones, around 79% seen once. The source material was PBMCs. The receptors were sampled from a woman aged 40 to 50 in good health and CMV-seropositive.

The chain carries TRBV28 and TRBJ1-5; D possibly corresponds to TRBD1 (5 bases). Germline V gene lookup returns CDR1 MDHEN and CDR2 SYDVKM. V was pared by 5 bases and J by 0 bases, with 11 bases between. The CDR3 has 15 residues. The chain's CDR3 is CASSPGQRSNQPQHF. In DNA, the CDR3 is TGTGCCAGCAGTCCCGGACAACGTAGCAATCAGCCCCAGCATTTT.

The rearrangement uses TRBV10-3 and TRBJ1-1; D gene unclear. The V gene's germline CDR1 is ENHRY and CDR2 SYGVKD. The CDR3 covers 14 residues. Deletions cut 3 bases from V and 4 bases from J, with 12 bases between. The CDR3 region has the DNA TGTGCCATCAGTGAAGGGAGGGTCGGCACTGAAGCTTTCTTT. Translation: CAISEGRVGTEAFF.

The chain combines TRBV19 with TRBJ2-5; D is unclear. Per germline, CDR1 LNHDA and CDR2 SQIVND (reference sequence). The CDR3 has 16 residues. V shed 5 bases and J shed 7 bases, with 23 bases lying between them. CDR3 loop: CASSPSVTKSLVTQYF. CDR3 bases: TGTGCCAGTAGTCCTTCTGTTACCAAGAGTTTAGTGACCCAGTACTTC.

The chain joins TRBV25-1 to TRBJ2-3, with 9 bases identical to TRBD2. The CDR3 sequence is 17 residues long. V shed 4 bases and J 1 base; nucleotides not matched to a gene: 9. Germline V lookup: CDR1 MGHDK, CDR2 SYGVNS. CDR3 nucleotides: TGTGCCAGCAGTGTCACTGGGGCGGGGGGGGGCACAGATACGCAGTATTTT. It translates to CASSVTGAGGGTDTQYF.

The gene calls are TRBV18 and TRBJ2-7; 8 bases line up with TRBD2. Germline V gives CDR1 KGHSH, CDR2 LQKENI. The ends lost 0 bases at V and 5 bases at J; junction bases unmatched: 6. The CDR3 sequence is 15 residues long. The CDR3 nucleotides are TGTGCCAGCTCACCACCGACCAGCGGGGGCGACGAGCAGTACTTC. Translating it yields CASSPPTSGGDEQYF.

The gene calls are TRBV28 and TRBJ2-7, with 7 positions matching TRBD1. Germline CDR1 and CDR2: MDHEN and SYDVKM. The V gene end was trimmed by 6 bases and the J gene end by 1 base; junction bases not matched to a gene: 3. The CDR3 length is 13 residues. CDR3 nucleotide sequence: TGTGCCAGCAGGCGGACAGGATCCTACGAGCAGTACTTC. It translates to CASRRTGSYEQYF.

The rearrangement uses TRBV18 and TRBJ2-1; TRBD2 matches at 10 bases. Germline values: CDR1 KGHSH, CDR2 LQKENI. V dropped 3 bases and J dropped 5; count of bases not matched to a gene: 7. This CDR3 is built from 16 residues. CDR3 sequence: CASSPQRGGGDNEQFF. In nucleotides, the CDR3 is TGTGCCAGCTCACCCCAGCGGGGGGGCGGCGACAATGAGCAGTTCTTC.

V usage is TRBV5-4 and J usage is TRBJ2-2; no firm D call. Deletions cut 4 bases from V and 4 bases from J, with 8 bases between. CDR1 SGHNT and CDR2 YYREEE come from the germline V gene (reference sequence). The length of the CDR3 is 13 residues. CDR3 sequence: CASSLRSTGELFF. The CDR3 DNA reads TGTGCCAGCAGCCTCAGGTCCACCGGGGAGCTGTTTTTT.

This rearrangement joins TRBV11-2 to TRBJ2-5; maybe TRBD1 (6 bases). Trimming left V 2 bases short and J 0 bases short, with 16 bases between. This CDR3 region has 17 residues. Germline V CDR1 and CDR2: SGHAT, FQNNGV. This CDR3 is CASSLNTGTLYQETQYF. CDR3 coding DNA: TGTGCCAGCAGCTTAAACACCGGGACATTGTACCAAGAGACCCAGTACTTC.